This T cell receptor beta chain was captured in a study of T cells after yellow fever vaccination. Overall study findings and caveats: Most primary-vaccination clones reappeared after the booster (about 95% CD4, 88% CD8). By day 5 rather than day 15, the secondary response had peaked, though it was weaker.

The ends were cut back, 0 bases at V and 8 bases at J, with 13 bases in the middle. The CDR3 has 15 amino acids. In this sample, this clonotype turned up many times. Its antigen is as yet unknown. A universal primer site and UMIs were added as TCR cDNA was made by 5'RACE template switching. TCRdb passed the 5' RACE reads through MiXCR, listing each CDR3 protein once. The table lists about 500,000 distinct CDR3 sequences, roughly a sixth of them singletons, with approximately 15% in the top ten. This receptor was obtained from a man between 18 and 35 years old who received the YFV17D yellow fever vaccine. Source: PBMCs, taken 4 to 6 days after the first yellow fever vaccination. This sequence joins TRBV12-3 or TRBV12-4 and TRBJ1-4; D is unclear. CDR3 sequence reads: CASSLASGSGEKLFF. Here the CDR3 DNA reads TGTGCCAGCAGTTTAGCTTCTGGGTCAGGCGAAAAACTGTTTTTT.